This paragraph covers one TCR beta chain sequence. Fresh peripheral blood, roughly 9.8 ml of it, supplied the PBMCs. This CDR3 spans 19 amino acids. CDR1 is MNHEY and CDR2 is SMNVEV in the germline V gene (reference sequence). Trimming cost V 5 bases and J 5 bases; bases outside gene matches: 14. TCR beta CDR3 regions were amplified from RNA. When the TCR CDR3 underwent first-round RT-PCR, the HTBI primer set was used. One entry per CDR3 protein results from TCRdb running MiXCR on the multiplex PCR reads. The table records hundreds of thousands of distinct CDR3 sequences, around 15% of them present only once. The data stem from a study of T cells in Graves' hyperthyroidism and ophthalmopathy.

Sequences were obtained from blood. The clonotype comes from a woman younger than 30 with Graves' hyperthyroidism. V and J are TRBV27 and TRBJ2-2; 13 bases agree with TRBD2. The CDR3 region has the DNA TGTGCCAGCAGTCCCCGGACTAGCGGGAGTGGATTTGGGACCGGGGAGCTGTTTTTT. Its protein is CASSPRTSGSGFGTGELFF.